This entry features one T cell receptor beta chain sequence. Its antigen is undetermined. With a J-beta primer mix and a sample-barcoded 5' primer, a second PCR ran 7 to 11 cycles. TCRdb re-called the 5' RACE reads through MiXCR, storing one row per CDR3 protein. The repertoire holds about 1.4 million distinct CDR3 sequences, with around 55% as singletons. Germline values: CDR1 MGHRA, CDR2 YSYEKL. This CDR3 contains 14 residues. This entry is derived from a study of blood T cells in healthy people across ages. Study-level points and caveats: CMV infection status of these donors was not known. A greater number of naive CD4+ cells and higher diversity distinguished long-lived donors from aged donors.

There were at least 5.5 micrograms of total RNA extracted from every sample. Sequencing was done on a sample of blood. The TCR was taken from a man between 18 and 29 years old in good health. V gene TRBV4-1 combines with J gene TRBJ2-5; D perhaps matches TRBD2 (5 bases). The assigned J gene may be wrong: the sequence end matches TRBJ2-7 better. CDR3 protein: CASSLKGLAYEQYF. In DNA, the CDR3 is TGCGCCAGCAGCCTTAAAGGACTTGCCTACGAGCAGTACTTC.